This TCR beta chain was recovered during a study of spatial heterogeneity in lung cancer. Across the whole study: TCR transcript counts in tumor regions correlated strongly with a T cell module score from matched bulk RNA-seq. As counted in raw reads, each unique TCR and UMI combination appeared more than ten times on average. Regarding the study as a whole: In tumors, expanded intratumoral alpha and beta TCR counts tracked mutation counts.

Concerning this clonotype: The antigen remains unidentified.

V dropped 5 bases and J dropped 3 bases, with 11 bases sitting between them. The CDR3 length is 13 residues. From germline, CDR1 is MDHEN and CDR2 SYDVKM. From the 5' RACE reads, TCRdb called clonotypes with MiXCR, one entry per CDR3 protein. The sample includes 4,000 to 6,000 distinct CDR3 sequences, almost 9% of them seen just once. Time point described: sample taken at primary tumor resection. Whole RNA, isolated from tumor, nontumor lung or frozen PBMC, was sequenced without prior sorting. The chain couples TRBV28 to TRBJ2-7, with D maybe TRBD2 (5 bases). Sequenced here: lung tumor tissue, sampled at surgery. The TCR sequence derives from a female donor with early-stage non-small cell lung cancer. CDR3 sequence (DNA): TGTGCCAGCAGTATCGGACTCCACTACGAGCAGTACTTC. This codes for CASSIGLHYEQYF.